A selection of T cell receptor beta chains follows, all from one sample in a study of blood T cell repertoires in COVID-19. Clones were read by immunoSEQ multiplex PCR, and TCRdb kept only the in-frame ones, dropping some. This sample has about 200,000 clones; 75% to 90% occur once, and the top ten carry approximately 5.2%. The specimen was peripheral blood. These receptors came from a woman in her 70s with COVID-19, enrolled during active disease. Each CDR3 is given with its conserved first and last residue. Fields, in order: V gene, clone size, J gene, D gene, CDR3 DNA, CDR3 protein. D genes are given only for firm matches. Only some rows state a clone size, as once, few, many or a class for expanded clones.

TRBV29-1	NA	TRBJ1-5	NA	TGCAGCGTCAGGGGCCTCCTGGGTCAGCCCCAGCATTTT	CSVRGLLGQPQHF
TRBV29-1	NA	TRBJ1-4	TRBD1	TGCAGCGTTTCCCCGGGACAGGGTGAAAAACTGTTTTTT	CSVSPGQGEKLFF
TRBV7-2	NA	TRBJ2-1	NA	TGTGCCAGCAGTGGGGGGGCGGGACCCCCGGGTGGGAATGAGCAGTTCTTC	CASSGGAGPPGGNEQFF
TRBV9	NA	TRBJ1-1	TRBD1	TGTGCCAGCAGCGTCATACAGGGGGCTGAAGCTTTCTTT	CASSVIQGAEAFF
TRBV7-2	NA	TRBJ2-7	NA	TGTGCCAGCAGCTTCTCGGGCTACGAGCAGTACTTC	CASSFSGYEQYF
TRBV7-9	once	TRBJ1-1	TRBD1	TGTGCCAGCAGCGACCGGACAGGGGGAACTGAAGCTTTCTTT	CASSDRTGGTEAFF
TRBV2	NA	TRBJ2-1	TRBD2	TGTGCCAGCAGCTCTAGCGGGTTTAAGCAGTTCTTC	CASSSSGFKQFF
TRBV5-4	NA	TRBJ1-4	NA	TGTGCCAGCAGCTTGGGGCAGGGCGCCACTAATGAAAAACTGTTTTTT	CASSLGQGATNEKLFF
TRBV6-5	NA	TRBJ1-2	TRBD1	TGTGCCAGCAGGTTACAGGGGGCAAACTATGGCTACACCTTC	CASRLQGANYGYTF
TRBV5-1	NA	TRBJ1-3	TRBD1	TGCGCCAGCAGCTTGTGGACAGGGGAAAACTCTGGAAACACCATATATTTT	CASSLWTGENSGNTIYF
TRBV5-1	NA	TRBJ2-7	TRBD2	TGCGCCAGCAGCTCCTTCCGGACTAGCGGTTCCTACGAGCAGTACTTC	CASSSFRTSGSYEQYF
TRBV7-2	NA	TRBJ1-2	NA	TGTGCCAGCAGCCCGGAGGGGCGATCCTATGGCTACACCTTC	CASSPEGRSYGYTF
TRBV19	few	TRBJ1-2	TRBD1	TGTGCCACTCAGGAAGTAACAGGGGGTGGCTATGGCTACACCTTC	CATQEVTGGGYGYTF
TRBV4-1	NA	TRBJ1-1	NA	TGCGCCAGCAGCCAGCTATCGAGAAACACTGAAGCTTTCTTT	CASSQLSRNTEAFF
TRBV10-2	NA	TRBJ1-1	NA	TGCGCCAGCAGTGAGATGCGTGGACGGGGAAACACTGAAGCTTTCTTT	CASSEMRGRGNTEAFF
TRBV6-2/TRBV6-3	NA	TRBJ2-7	NA	TGTGCCAGCAGTTACCGGCCCAGGACGGCAGGGAATCGAAACGAGCAGTACTTC	CASSYRPRTAGNRNEQYF
TRBV7-2	NA	TRBJ1-5	NA	TGTGCCAGCAGCCCAGGGTTCGCAAGGAGCAATCAGCCCCAGCATTTT	CASSPGFARSNQPQHF
TRBV28	NA	TRBJ2-7	TRBD2	TGTGCCAGCAGTTCCAGCGGGAGCTGCTTCTCCTACGAGCAGTACTTC	CASSSSGSCFSYEQYF
TRBV29-1	few	TRBJ2-5	TRBD1	TGCAGCGTTGTAAGGAAAAGGACAGGGACCCAAGAGACCCAGTACTTC	CSVVRKRTGTQETQYF
TRBV7-2	NA	TRBJ2-1	NA	TGTGCCAGCAGGTTGGGGAGCGGTGAGCAGTTCTTC	CASRLGSGEQFF
TRBV4-3	NA	TRBJ1-2	NA	TGCGCCAGCAGCCAAGTTGCAGGGACTAACTATGGCTACACCTTC	CASSQVAGTNYGYTF
TRBV6-5	NA	TRBJ2-1	TRBD2	TGTGCCAGCACCGTAGGACTAGCGGAAACTGAGCAGTTCTTC	CASTVGLAETEQFF
TRBV5-6	NA	TRBJ2-7	NA	TGTGCCAGTAACCAAGGGGGGGTTACTTACGAGCAGTACTTC	CASNQGGVTYEQYF
TRBV11-2	NA	TRBJ1-6	NA	TGTGCCAGCAGCCACAGGGAAAGTAATTCACCCCTCCACTTT	CASSHRESNSPLHF
TRBV19	NA	TRBJ1-6	TRBD1	TGTGCCAGTACCGACAGGGTCTCCTATAATTCACCCCTCCACTTT	CASTDRVSYNSPLHF
TRBV28	NA	TRBJ2-1	NA	TGTGCCAGCAAACGGACCCCTGCGGGCTACAATGAGCAGTTCTTC	CASKRTPAGYNEQFF
TRBV24-1	NA	TRBJ2-1	TRBD2	TGTGCCACCAGTGATTCTAGCGGGAGCTCCTACAATGAGCAGTTCTTC	CATSDSSGSSYNEQFF
TRBV19	few	TRBJ1-5	TRBD1	TGTGCCAGTAGCCGGACAGGGGAGAATCAGCCCCAGCATTTT	CASSRTGENQPQHF
TRBV28	NA	TRBJ1-5	NA	TGTGCCAGCAGTTTTGGGGGGGCTCGGGGCAATCAGCCCCAGCATTTT	CASSFGGARGNQPQHF
TRBV11-2	once	TRBJ2-3	NA	TGTGCCAGCAGCTTGGTTAGCGGATCCACAGATACGCAGTATTTT	CASSLVSGSTDTQYF
TRBV5-1	few	TRBJ1-3	NA	TGCGCCAGCAGCTTGGGTTCGGGTGCTCTGGGAAACACCATATATTTT	CASSLGSGALGNTIYF
TRBV5-1	NA	TRBJ1-5	TRBD1	TGCGCCAGCAGCCTGGGACAGAATCAGCCCCAGCATTTT	CASSLGQNQPQHF
TRBV3-1/TRBV3-2	NA	TRBJ2-7	TRBD1	TGTGCCAGCAGCCGGGGGACAGGGGTGGCCTACGAGCAGTACTTC	CASSRGTGVAYEQYF
TRBV19	NA	TRBJ2-5	TRBD2	TGTGCCAGTAGTTCGCGAGCGGGAGGGGATTTCGGGGAGACCCAGTACTTC	CASSSRAGGDFGETQYF
TRBV5-6	NA	TRBJ1-1	TRBD1	TGTGCCAGCAGTAGGACAGGGGCGGAGGGTGAAGCTTTCTTT	CASSRTGAEGEAFF
TRBV7-2	NA	TRBJ2-1	TRBD2	TGTGCCAGCAGCCCGAATCCGAGGGGCGGGAGGGCCGCCGAGCAGTTCTTC	CASSPNPRGGRAAEQFF
TRBV19	few	TRBJ1-1	TRBD1	TGTGCCAGTAGACGTCCGGGACAGGTAAACACTGAAGCTTTCTTT	CASRRPGQVNTEAFF
TRBV7-2	NA	TRBJ2-3	TRBD2	TGTGCCAGCAGCTTAGATGTAGCGGGAGGGACAGATACGCAGTATTTT	CASSLDVAGGTDTQYF
TRBV5-1	NA	TRBJ2-7	TRBD1	TGCGCCAGCAGCGCGACCGGGACAGGGGGTGGAGAGCAGTACTTC	CASSATGTGGGEQYF